The clone carrying this T cell receptor (beta chain) was recorded once. The sample belongs to a study of T cell changes during pregnancy in multiple sclerosis. Germline CDR1 KGHSH, CDR2 LQKENI. The CDR3 is 12 amino acids. Trimming removed 2 bases at V and 4 bases at J, with 5 bases between. Data came from immunoSEQ multiplex PCR; TCRdb stores just in-frame clones and leaves some out. This table holds around 110,000 clones, around 92% found once. V is TRBV18 and J is TRBJ1-1; D perhaps matches TRBD1 (5 bases). The receptor was isolated from a female donor with multiple sclerosis, enrolled in a pregnancy study. This sample comprised peripheral blood, obtained after pregnancy. The CDR3 spells CASSPGATEAFF. The CDR3 nucleotides read TGTGCCAGCTCACCAGGGGCCACTGAAGCTTTCTTT.